Listed below are T cell receptor beta chains from one sample, sequenced in a study of blood T cell repertoires in COVID-19. TCRdb's copy holds only in-frame clones and misses some; the assay was immunoSEQ multiplex PCR. The table shows some 160,000 clones, with about 85% occurring only once. The sequencing sample was made of PBMCs or T cells enriched from blood (not recorded which). The origin of the receptors is a woman aged 35 to 49 who had recovered from COVID-19. The CDR3 runs from the conserved cysteine through the conserved F or W. D genes are given only for firm matches. Expanded clones are given a class, and other clones once, few, many or no size at all.

v_gene: TRBV5-8
j_gene: TRBJ1-4
abundance: .
d_gene: TRBD1
CDR3aa: CASSWGTGTEEKLFF
CDR3nt: TGTGCCAGCAGCTGGGGGACAGGTACCGAGGAAAAACTGTTTTTT

v_gene: TRBV5-1
j_gene: TRBJ1-4
abundance: once
d_gene: .
CDR3aa: CASSDAKDRPNEKLFF
CDR3nt: TGCGCCAGCAGCGATGCCAAGGACAGACCTAATGAAAAACTGTTTTTT

v_gene: TRBV3-1/TRBV3-2
j_gene: TRBJ1-1
abundance: .
d_gene: TRBD1
CDR3aa: CASRLLQGGTEAFF
CDR3nt: TGTGCCAGCAGACTACTCCAGGGGGGCACTGAAGCTTTCTTT

v_gene: TRBV6-1
j_gene: TRBJ1-2
abundance: once
d_gene: TRBD1
CDR3aa: CASSEARTGDGYTF
CDR3nt: TGTGCCAGCAGTGAAGCAAGGACAGGGGATGGCTACACCTTC

v_gene: TRBV5-1
j_gene: TRBJ2-1
abundance: .
d_gene: .
CDR3aa: CASTPELYQAGLRGNEQFF
CDR3nt: TGCGCCAGCACCCCGGAACTGTATCAGGCAGGTTTAAGGGGTAATGAGCAGTTCTTC

v_gene: TRBV2
j_gene: TRBJ2-7
abundance: .
d_gene: TRBD2
CDR3aa: CASSPTTSGGREQYF
CDR3nt: TGTGCCAGCAGTCCGACGACTAGCGGGGGCCGCGAGCAGTACTTC

v_gene: TRBV18
j_gene: TRBJ1-1
abundance: .
d_gene: TRBD1
CDR3aa: CASSRDSHTEAFF
CDR3nt: TGTGCCAGCTCCCGGGACAGCCACACTGAAGCTTTCTTT

v_gene: TRBV6-5
j_gene: TRBJ2-5
abundance: .
d_gene: TRBD1
CDR3aa: CASSYQTGGRETQYF
CDR3nt: TGTGCCAGCAGTTACCAGACAGGGGGTCGAGAGACCCAGTACTTC

v_gene: TRBV5-6
j_gene: TRBJ1-3
abundance: .
d_gene: TRBD1
CDR3aa: CASSLPGQWGSGAGNTIYF
CDR3nt: TGTGCCAGCAGCTTACCGGGACAGTGGGGTTCGGGCGCTGGAAACACCATATATTTT

v_gene: TRBV5-1
j_gene: TRBJ1-4
abundance: .
d_gene: .
CDR3aa: CASSPDGRGKLFF
CDR3nt: TGCGCCAGCAGCCCTGATGGCCGAGGAAAACTGTTTTTT

v_gene: TRBV7-8
j_gene: TRBJ2-1
abundance: .
d_gene: TRBD2
CDR3aa: CASSPRTSGGGNEQFF
CDR3nt: TGTGCCAGCAGCCCGCGGACTAGCGGGGGGGGCAATGAGCAGTTCTTC

v_gene: TRBV15
j_gene: TRBJ2-1
abundance: .
d_gene: .
CDR3aa: CATSRAGTFTYNEQFF
CDR3nt: TGTGCCACCAGCAGAGCGGGGACATTCACCTACAATGAGCAGTTCTTC

v_gene: TRBV21-1
j_gene: TRBJ1-2
abundance: .
d_gene: .
CDR3aa: CASSKDRGSLRGYTF
CDR3nt: TGTGCCAGCAGCAAAGATAGGGGGAGCCTTCGTGGCTACACCTTC

v_gene: TRBV6-1
j_gene: TRBJ1-1
abundance: .
d_gene: .
CDR3aa: CASSERGGTEAFF
CDR3nt: TGTGCCAGCAGTGAAAGGGGAGGCACTGAAGCTTTCTTT

v_gene: TRBV3-1/TRBV3-2
j_gene: TRBJ1-2
abundance: .
d_gene: .
CDR3aa: CASSRTGAIYGYTF
CDR3nt: TGTGCCAGCAGCCGAACAGGCGCCATCTATGGCTACACCTTC

v_gene: TRBV5-1
j_gene: TRBJ2-2
abundance: .
d_gene: TRBD1
CDR3aa: CASSIKGQGGNTGELFF
CDR3nt: TGCGCCAGCAGCATAAAAGGACAGGGCGGGAACACCGGGGAGCTGTTTTTT

v_gene: TRBV19
j_gene: TRBJ2-3
abundance: .
d_gene: TRBD2
CDR3aa: CASSIALAGGRQYF
CDR3nt: TGTGCCAGTAGTATTGCACTAGCGGGGGGGAGGCAGTATTTT

v_gene: TRBV11-2
j_gene: TRBJ2-3
abundance: .
d_gene: TRBD1
CDR3aa: CASSLSGGTQYF
CDR3nt: TGTGCCAGCAGCTTATCAGGGGGCACGCAGTATTTT

v_gene: TRBV4-2
j_gene: TRBJ2-3
abundance: .
d_gene: TRBD2
CDR3aa: CASSQDGTSADTQYF
CDR3nt: TGTGCCAGCAGCCAAGATGGGACTAGCGCAGATACGCAGTATTTT

v_gene: TRBV12-2
j_gene: TRBJ1-5
abundance: .
d_gene: .
CDR3aa: CASRLPMTGGGNQPQHF
CDR3nt: TGTGCAAGTCGCTTACCTATGACAGGGGGGGGCAATCAGCCCCAGCATTTT

v_gene: TRBV4-2
j_gene: TRBJ2-7
abundance: .
d_gene: TRBD2
CDR3aa: CASSQGLAGGPIYEQYF
CDR3nt: TGTGCCAGCAGCCAAGGTCTAGCGGGGGGGCCTATTTACGAGCAGTACTTC

v_gene: TRBV4-1
j_gene: TRBJ2-7
abundance: .
d_gene: TRBD1
CDR3aa: CASSQGDRAPYEQYF
CDR3nt: TGCGCCAGCAGCCAAGGAGACAGGGCTCCCTACGAGCAGTACTTC

v_gene: TRBV3-1/TRBV3-2
j_gene: TRBJ1-2
abundance: .
d_gene: .
CDR3aa: CASSDQVNYGYTF
CDR3nt: TGTGCCAGCAGCGATCAGGTTAACTATGGCTACACCTTC

v_gene: TRBV27
j_gene: TRBJ2-7
abundance: .
d_gene: .
CDR3aa: CASSLSRGTYEQYF
CDR3nt: TGTGCCAGCAGTTTGTCTAGGGGGACCTACGAGCAGTACTTC

v_gene: TRBV12-5
j_gene: TRBJ1-5
abundance: few
d_gene: TRBD1
CDR3aa: CASGLGRQGVRYTYSNQPQHF
CDR3nt: TGTGCTAGTGGTTTGGGCAGACAGGGGGTACGGTACACCTATAGCAATCAGCCCCAGCATTTT

v_gene: TRBV7-9
j_gene: TRBJ1-4
abundance: .
d_gene: TRBD1
CDR3aa: CASSLNSQGANEKLFF
CDR3nt: TGTGCCAGCAGCTTAAATTCACAGGGGGCTAATGAAAAACTGTTTTTT

v_gene: TRBV14
j_gene: TRBJ1-2
abundance: .
d_gene: TRBD1
CDR3aa: CASSHPGQGPPNTF
CDR3nt: TGTGCCAGCAGCCATCCGGGACAGGGCCCTCCCAACACCTTC

v_gene: TRBV7-9
j_gene: TRBJ1-3
abundance: .
d_gene: .
CDR3aa: CASSFDTNSGNTIYF
CDR3nt: TGTGCCAGCAGCTTTGACACGAACTCTGGAAACACCATATATTTT

v_gene: TRBV5-8
j_gene: TRBJ1-5
abundance: .
d_gene: .
CDR3aa: CASSLTGIQPQHF
CDR3nt: TGTGCCAGCAGCTTAACAGGGATTCAGCCCCAGCATTTT

v_gene: TRBV29-1
j_gene: TRBJ1-2
abundance: .
d_gene: .
CDR3aa: CSVEVRDTNYGYTF
CDR3nt: TGCAGCGTTGAAGTCCGCGACACTAACTATGGCTACACCTTC

v_gene: TRBV19
j_gene: TRBJ2-1
abundance: few
d_gene: TRBD2
CDR3aa: CASSLGPRSGGYNEQFF
CDR3nt: TGTGCCAGTAGTTTAGGACCGAGATCGGGGGGTTACAATGAGCAGTTCTTC

v_gene: TRBV19
j_gene: TRBJ1-4
abundance: .
d_gene: .
CDR3aa: CAVQQGPGNEKLFF
CDR3nt: TGTGCCGTACAACAAGGACCAGGGAATGAAAAACTGTTTTTT

v_gene: TRBV15
j_gene: TRBJ1-5
abundance: few
d_gene: .
CDR3aa: CATRGNDNQPQHF
CDR3nt: TGTGCCACCCGAGGGAATGATAATCAGCCCCAGCATTTT

v_gene: TRBV7-6
j_gene: TRBJ2-5
abundance: once
d_gene: TRBD2
CDR3aa: CASSLGGGQETQYF
CDR3nt: TGTGCCAGCAGCCTGGGGGGGGGCCAAGAGACCCAGTACTTC

v_gene: TRBV27
j_gene: TRBJ2-7
abundance: .
d_gene: TRBD1
CDR3aa: CASSPMGQGPYEQYF
CDR3nt: TGTGCCAGCAGTCCTATGGGACAGGGACCCTACGAGCAGTACTTC

v_gene: TRBV5-4
j_gene: TRBJ1-2
abundance: .
d_gene: .
CDR3aa: CASSSTAIYGYTF
CDR3nt: TGTGCCAGCAGCTCGACAGCGATCTATGGCTACACCTTC

v_gene: TRBV23-1
j_gene: TRBJ1-3
abundance: .
d_gene: TRBD1
CDR3aa: CASSWCRGGEGNTIYF
CDR3nt: TGCGCCAGCAGTTGGTGTAGAGGGGGCGAAGGAAACACCATATATTTT

v_gene: TRBV30
j_gene: TRBJ2-2
abundance: .
d_gene: .
CDR3aa: CAWKRLMNTGELFF
CDR3nt: TGTGCCTGGAAACGACTGATGAACACCGGGGAGCTGTTTTTT

v_gene: TRBV30
j_gene: TRBJ2-5
abundance: .
d_gene: TRBD2
CDR3aa: CAWSPGRGGETQYF
CDR3nt: TGTGCCTGGAGCCCGGGCCGGGGAGGGGAGACCCAGTACTTC

v_gene: TRBV12-3/TRBV12-4
j_gene: TRBJ1-2
abundance: .
d_gene: .
CDR3aa: CASSLGGTGAIF
CDR3nt: TGTGCCAGCAGTTTGGGTGGCACAGGAGCCATCTTC

v_gene: TRBV30
j_gene: TRBJ1-1
abundance: .
d_gene: .
CDR3aa: CAWSVGGPTEAFF
CDR3nt: TGTGCCTGGAGTGTAGGGGGTCCCACTGAAGCTTTCTTT

v_gene: TRBV6-4
j_gene: TRBJ2-5
abundance: .
d_gene: .
CDR3aa: CASSVFQETQYF
CDR3nt: TGTGCCAGCAGTGTCTTCCAAGAGACCCAGTACTTC

v_gene: TRBV13
j_gene: TRBJ1-1
abundance: .
d_gene: .
CDR3aa: CASSHRGESTEAFF
CDR3nt: TGTGCCAGCAGCCACCGGGGGGAGAGCACTGAAGCTTTCTTT

v_gene: TRBV27
j_gene: TRBJ1-1
abundance: .
d_gene: .
CDR3aa: CASSTRGKNTEAFF
CDR3nt: TGTGCCAGCAGCACGCGAGGTAAGAACACTGAAGCTTTCTTT

v_gene: TRBV6-1
j_gene: TRBJ1-1
abundance: .
d_gene: TRBD1
CDR3aa: CASSEAGQGTEAFF
CDR3nt: TGTGCCAGCAGTGAAGCGGGACAGGGTACTGAAGCTTTCTTT

v_gene: TRBV19
j_gene: TRBJ1-1
abundance: .
d_gene: TRBD1
CDR3aa: CASSRGRRDRGTEAFF
CDR3nt: TGTGCCAGTAGTAGGGGACGCCGGGACAGGGGCACTGAAGCTTTCTTT

v_gene: TRBV19
j_gene: TRBJ1-1
abundance: .
d_gene: .
CDR3aa: CASSPHMNTEAFF
CDR3nt: TGTGCCAGTAGTCCCCACATGAACACTGAAGCTTTCTTT

v_gene: TRBV9
j_gene: TRBJ2-1
abundance: .
d_gene: TRBD2
CDR3aa: CASSGLAGYGEQFF
CDR3nt: TGTGCCAGCTCTGGACTAGCGGGATATGGTGAGCAGTTCTTC

v_gene: TRBV6-4
j_gene: TRBJ1-5
abundance: .
d_gene: .
CDR3aa: CASAQEIGQPQHF
CDR3nt: TGTGCCAGCGCCCAGGAAATAGGTCAGCCCCAGCATTTT

v_gene: TRBV5-1
j_gene: TRBJ1-4
abundance: once
d_gene: .
CDR3aa: CASSSRPRGDEKLFF
CDR3nt: TGCGCCAGCAGCTCCAGGCCACGCGGGGATGAAAAACTGTTTTTT

v_gene: TRBV19
j_gene: TRBJ1-5
abundance: .
d_gene: TRBD1
CDR3aa: CASSIEGARNQPQHF
CDR3nt: TGTGCCAGTAGTATTGAGGGGGCACGCAATCAGCCCCAGCATTTT

v_gene: TRBV13
j_gene: TRBJ2-1
abundance: .
d_gene: TRBD2
CDR3aa: CASSLGGVLSGRVYNEQFF
CDR3nt: TGTGCCAGCAGCTTAGGGGGGGTTCTTAGCGGGAGGGTCTACAATGAGCAGTTCTTC

v_gene: TRBV10-3
j_gene: TRBJ2-3
abundance: .
d_gene: .
CDR3aa: CAISDTGGVSTDTQYF
CDR3nt: TGTGCCATCAGTGATACTGGCGGCGTTAGCACAGATACGCAGTATTTT

v_gene: TRBV5-1
j_gene: TRBJ1-4
abundance: .
d_gene: .
CDR3aa: CASSFVATNEKLFF
CDR3nt: TGCGCCAGCAGCTTTGTCGCAACTAATGAAAAACTGTTTTTT

v_gene: TRBV3-1/TRBV3-2
j_gene: TRBJ2-1
abundance: .
d_gene: TRBD2
CDR3aa: CASSQRQRGGEQFF
CDR3nt: TGTGCCAGCAGCCAGCGCCAGCGGGGGGGGGAGCAGTTCTTC

v_gene: TRBV7-3
j_gene: TRBJ2-1
abundance: .
d_gene: TRBD2
CDR3aa: CASSSSGGSGNEQFF
CDR3nt: TGTGCCAGCAGCTCCTCGGGGGGGAGCGGCAATGAGCAGTTCTTC

v_gene: TRBV24-1
j_gene: TRBJ2-1
abundance: .
d_gene: .
CDR3aa: CATSDSQAEEQFF
CDR3nt: TGTGCCACCAGTGATTCTCAAGCGGAGGAGCAGTTCTTC

v_gene: TRBV4-2
j_gene: TRBJ1-2
abundance: .
d_gene: .
CDR3aa: CASSQVEVVVDYGYTF
CDR3nt: TGTGCCAGCAGCCAAGTGGAGGTCGTGGTGGACTATGGCTACACCTTC

v_gene: TRBV7-2
j_gene: TRBJ2-3
abundance: once
d_gene: TRBD1
CDR3aa: CASSLGTGSSTDTQYF
CDR3nt: TGTGCCAGCAGCTTAGGGACAGGATCTAGCACAGATACGCAGTATTTT

v_gene: TRBV5-5
j_gene: TRBJ1-1
abundance: .
d_gene: TRBD1
CDR3aa: CASSLTGDTEAFF
CDR3nt: TGTGCCAGCAGCTTGACAGGGGACACTGAAGCTTTCTTT